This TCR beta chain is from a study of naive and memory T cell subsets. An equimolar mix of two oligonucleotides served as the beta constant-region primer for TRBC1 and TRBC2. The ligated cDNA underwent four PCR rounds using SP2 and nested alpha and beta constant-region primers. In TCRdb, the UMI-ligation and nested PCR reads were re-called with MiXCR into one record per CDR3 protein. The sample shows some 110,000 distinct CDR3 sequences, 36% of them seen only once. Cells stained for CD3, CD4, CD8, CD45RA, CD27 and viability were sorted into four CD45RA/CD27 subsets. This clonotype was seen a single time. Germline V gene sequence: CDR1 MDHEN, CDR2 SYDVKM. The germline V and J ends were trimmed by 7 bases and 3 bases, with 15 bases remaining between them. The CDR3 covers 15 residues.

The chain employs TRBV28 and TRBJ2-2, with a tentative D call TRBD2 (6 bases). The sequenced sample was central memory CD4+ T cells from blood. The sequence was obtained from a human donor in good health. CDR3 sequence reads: CASTEGLIDTGELFF. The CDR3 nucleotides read TGTGCCAGCACTGAGGGACTTATCGACACCGGGGAGCTGTTTTTT.